This T cell receptor beta chain was identified in a study of T-cell memory formation after mild COVID-19. As for the study in general: Largely, the TCR clusters proved donor specific. General observations from the study: The study found contracting CD4+ clones mainly in CM and EM and contracting CD8+ clones in EMRA.

TCR alpha and TCR beta cDNA libraries carrying sample barcodes and UMIs came from 5'RACE with constant-segment primers. TCRdb re-analysed the 5' RACE reads in MiXCR, keeping a single row per CDR3 protein. The sample includes about 110,000 distinct CDR3 sequences, about 18% of them seen just once. Trimming removed 0 bases from V and 6 bases from J; junction bases left unmatched: 4. The germline V gene has CDR1 SGHRS and CDR2 YFSETQ. This CDR3 is built from 15 residues. Of note for this clonotype: Its target is not known.

This receptor was identified in a man in his late teens or twenties who had mild COVID-19 (a few samples of this study predate the infection). Cell type and time point are not known. The V and J genes are TRBV5-1 and TRBJ2-1, with 9 bases aligning to TRBD2. Sequenced sample: PBMCs or a T cell subset sorted from them (not recorded which). The CDR3 DNA follows: TGCGCCAGCAGCTTGGGACTAGCGGACATCAATGAGCAGTTCTTC. Translating it yields CASSLGLADINEQFF. Based on the CDR3 plus reference TRBV5-1 and TRBJ2-1, the full variable domain is KAGVTQTPRYLIKTRGQQVTLSCSPISGHRSVSWYQQTPGQGLQFLFEYFSETQRNKGNFPGRFSGRQFSNSRSEMNVSTLELGDSALYLCASSLGLADINEQFFGPGTRLTVL.